This T cell receptor (beta chain) was profiled in a study of human T cells and chemical hapten exposure. Whole blood, unfractionated, served as the material for total RNA extraction. The CDR3 spans 14 residues. Germline V CDR1 and CDR2: DFQATT, SNEGSKA (reference sequence). The ends lost 4 bases at V and 5 bases at J; junction bases unmatched: 4. TCRdb independently ran MiXCR on the 5' RACE reads; one entry per CDR3 protein. The sample has 70,000 to 85,000 distinct CDR3 sequences, 15% to 20% seen once. This clonotype showed up just a few times. The chain carries TRBV20-1 and TRBJ2-2, with TRBD2 identical over 10 bases. The receptor comes from a female donor in good health. The DNA of the CDR3 is TGCAGTGCTACGGAGCGGGGGGGGACCGGGGAGCTGTTTTTT. Translating gives CSATERGGTGELFF.